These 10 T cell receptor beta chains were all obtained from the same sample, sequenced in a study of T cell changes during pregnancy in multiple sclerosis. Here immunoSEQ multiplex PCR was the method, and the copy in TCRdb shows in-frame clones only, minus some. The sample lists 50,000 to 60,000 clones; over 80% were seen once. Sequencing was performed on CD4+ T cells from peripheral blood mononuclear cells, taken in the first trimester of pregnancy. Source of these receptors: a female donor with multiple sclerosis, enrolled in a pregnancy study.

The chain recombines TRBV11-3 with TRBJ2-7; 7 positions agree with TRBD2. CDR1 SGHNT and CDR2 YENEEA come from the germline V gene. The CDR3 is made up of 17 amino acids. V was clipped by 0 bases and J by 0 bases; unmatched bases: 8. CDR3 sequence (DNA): TGTGCCAGCAGCTTAGAGGGGCTAGCGGCCCCCTCCTACGAGCAGTACTTC. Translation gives CASSLEGLAAPSYEQYF.

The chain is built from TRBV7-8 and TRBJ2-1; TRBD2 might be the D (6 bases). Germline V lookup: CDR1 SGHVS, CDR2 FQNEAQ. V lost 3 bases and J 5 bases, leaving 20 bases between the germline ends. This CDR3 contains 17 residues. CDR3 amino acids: CASSFGAPGRTNNEQFF. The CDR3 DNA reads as TGTGCCAGCAGCTTTGGGGCCCCGGGGAGGACTAACAATGAGCAGTTCTTC.

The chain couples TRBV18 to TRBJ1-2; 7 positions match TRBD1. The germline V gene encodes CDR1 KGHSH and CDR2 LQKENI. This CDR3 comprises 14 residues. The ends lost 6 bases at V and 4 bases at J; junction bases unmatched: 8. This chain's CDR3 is CASSPGTAGYGYTF. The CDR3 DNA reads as TGTGCCAGCTCGCCCGGGACAGCCGGCTATGGCTACACCTTC.

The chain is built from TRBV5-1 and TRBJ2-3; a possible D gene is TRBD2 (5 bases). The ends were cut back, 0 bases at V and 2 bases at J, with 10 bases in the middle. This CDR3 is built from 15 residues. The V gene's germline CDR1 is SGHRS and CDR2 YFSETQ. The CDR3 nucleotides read TGCGCCAGCAGCTTGGGACGAGGGTACACAGATACGCAGTATTTT. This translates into CASSLGRGYTDTQYF.

In nucleotides, the CDR3 is TGTGCCAGCAGTCCCGAGAGAGGGAGCACCTACGAGCAGTACTTC. This codes for CASSPERGSTYEQYF. This chain uses TRBV6-5 with TRBJ2-7; D is perhaps TRBD2 (5 bases). CDR1 is MNHEY, CDR2 SVGAGI, per germline. This CDR3 region has 15 residues. The V gene lost 5 bases and the J gene lost 2 bases, with 16 bases spanning the gap.

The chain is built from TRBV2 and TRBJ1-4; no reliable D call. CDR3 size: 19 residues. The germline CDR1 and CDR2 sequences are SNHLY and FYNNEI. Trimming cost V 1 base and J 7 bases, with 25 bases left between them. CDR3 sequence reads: CASSEVHASEALLREKLFF. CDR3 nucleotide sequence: TGTGCCAGCAGTGAAGTCCATGCGTCCGAAGCCCTACTTCGTGAAAAACTGTTTTTT.

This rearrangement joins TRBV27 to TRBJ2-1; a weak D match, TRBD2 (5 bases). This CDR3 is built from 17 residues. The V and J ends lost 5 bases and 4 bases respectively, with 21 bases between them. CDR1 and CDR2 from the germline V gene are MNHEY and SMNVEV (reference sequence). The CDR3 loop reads CASSAEPGSRLYNEQFF. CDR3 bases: TGTGCCAGCAGTGCGGAACCGGGATCACGATTATACAATGAGCAGTTCTTC.

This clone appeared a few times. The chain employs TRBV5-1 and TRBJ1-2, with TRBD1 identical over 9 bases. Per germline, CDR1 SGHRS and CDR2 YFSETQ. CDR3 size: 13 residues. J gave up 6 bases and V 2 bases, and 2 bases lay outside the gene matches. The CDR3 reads CASSLQGAHGYTF. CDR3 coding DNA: TGCGCCAGCAGCTTACAGGGGGCCCATGGCTACACCTTC.

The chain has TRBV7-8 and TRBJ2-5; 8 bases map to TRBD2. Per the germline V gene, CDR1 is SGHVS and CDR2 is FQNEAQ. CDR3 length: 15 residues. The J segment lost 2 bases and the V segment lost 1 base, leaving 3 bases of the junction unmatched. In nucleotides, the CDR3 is TGTGCCAGCAGCTTAGATACTAGCGGTCAAGAGACCCAGTACTTC. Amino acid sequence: CASSLDTSGQETQYF.

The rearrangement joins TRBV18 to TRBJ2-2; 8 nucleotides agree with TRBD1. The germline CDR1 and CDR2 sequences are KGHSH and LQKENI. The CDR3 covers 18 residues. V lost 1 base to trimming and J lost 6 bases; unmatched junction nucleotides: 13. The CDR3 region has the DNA TGTGCCAGCTCACCACTTACAGGGGGAGCGGATAGGTCCGGGGAGCTGTTTTTT. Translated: CASSPLTGGADRSGELFF.